The 27 T cell receptor beta chains below come from one sample, sequenced in a study of T cell responses to AZD1222 COVID-19 vaccine. Assay used: immunoSEQ multiplex PCR; TCRdb lists only in-frame clones, some missing. The repertoire holds some 120,000 clones, with 80% to 90% as singletons. The input for sequencing was peripheral blood, taken on day 0 of AZD1222 vaccination. These receptors came from an adult in good health.

This clone was recorded once. This chain links TRBV19 with TRBJ1-5; no firm D call. The V gene lost 2 bases and the J gene lost 0 bases, with 8 bases spanning the gap. The CDR3 consists of 15 residues. CDR1 LNHDA and CDR2 SQIVND come from the germline V gene (reference sequence). The CDR3 spells CASSITADSNQPQHF. The CDR3 DNA sequence: TGTGCCAGTAGTATAACAGCTGATAGCAATCAGCCCCAGCATTTT.

This sequence joins TRBV6-5 and TRBJ1-1, with 7 bases lining up with TRBD1. With 2 bases clipped from V and 1 base from J, the junction kept 4 bases outside the gene matches. The CDR3 runs 15 residues. Germline V gene sequence: CDR1 MNHEY, CDR2 SVGAGI. CDR3 in amino acids: CASSYGAGGNTEAFF. The DNA for the CDR3 is TGTGCCAGCAGTTACGGGGCAGGGGGGAACACTGAAGCTTTCTTT.

V is TRBV5-1 and J is TRBJ1-1, with D possibly TRBD1 on 5 matching bases. V lost 1 base to trimming and J lost 1 base, with 11 bases between them. Germline V gene data show CDR1 as SGHRS and CDR2 as YFSETQ. The CDR3 has 15 residues. The chain's CDR3 is CASSLYGARNTEAFF. The CDR3 DNA reads TGCGCCAGCAGCTTGTATGGGGCCCGGAACACTGAAGCTTTCTTT. Combining the CDR3 with reference TRBV5-1 and TRBJ1-1 gives the whole variable domain KAGVTQTPRYLIKTRGQQVTLSCSPISGHRSVSWYQQTPGQGLQFLFEYFSETQRNKGNFPGRFSGRQFSNSRSEMNVSTLELGDSALYLCASSLYGARNTEAFFGQGTRLTVV.

The chain is built from TRBV9 and TRBJ2-2; a possible D gene is TRBD2 (7 bases). CDR1 SGDLS and CDR2 YYNGEE come from the germline V gene. V was shortened by 0 bases and J by 7 bases, with 13 bases between the two germline ends. The CDR3 is made up of 15 amino acids. The CDR3 DNA is TGTGCCAGCAGCGTAGTAGGCGGGGGCGACGGGGAGCTGTTTTTT. Protein product: CASSVVGGGDGELFF.

This chain connects TRBV30 to TRBJ1-3; TRBD1 agrees at 12 bases. This CDR3 contains 14 residues. Unmatched junction bases numbered 3, after V lost 5 bases and J lost 4 bases. Germline V lookup: CDR1 GTSNPN, CDR2 SVGIG (reference sequence). In DNA form, the CDR3 reads TGTGCCTGGGGGGGACAGGGGGCCGGAAACACCATATATTTT. It translates to CAWGGQGAGNTIYF. Full variable domain (remainder filled in from reference TRBV30 and TRBJ1-3): SQTIHQWPATLVQPVGSPLSLECTVEGTSNPNLYWYRQAAGRGLQLLFYSVGIGQISSEVPQNLSASRPQDRQFILSSKKLLLSDSGFYLCAWGGQGAGNTIYFGEGSWLTVV.

CDR3: CAWSVGFSGNTIYF. CDR3 nucleotides: TGTGCCTGGAGTGTTGGGTTTTCTGGAAACACCATATATTTT. This rearrangement joins TRBV30 to TRBJ1-3; D unresolved. V lost 0 bases to trimming and J lost 1 base, with 7 bases between them. The CDR3 is 14 residues long. Germline CDR1 and CDR2: GTSNPN and SVGIG (reference sequence).

This clone was found a few times. The rearrangement joins TRBV19 to TRBJ1-6; a possible D gene is TRBD1 (5 bases). The V and J ends lost 5 bases and 3 bases respectively, with 11 bases between them. CDR1 and CDR2 (germline): LNHDA, SQIVND (reference sequence). CDR3 size: 15 residues. CDR3 nucleotide sequence: TGTGCCAGTAGTGAGGGGAACCTCTATAATTCACCCCTCCACTTT. It is translated as CASSEGNLYNSPLHF.

The chain recombines TRBV5-4 with TRBJ2-5; possibly TRBD1 or TRBD2 for D (5 bases each). Germline V gene lookup returns CDR1 SGHNT and CDR2 YYREEE (reference sequence). Trimming shortened V by 3 bases and J by 1 base, and 13 bases separated the two germline ends. CDR3 length: 15 amino acids. The CDR3 protein is CASSSGRGLQETQYF. DNA for the CDR3: TGTGCCAGCAGCTCGGGCCGGGGCCTCCAAGAGACCCAGTACTTC.

This clone came up once. V and J are TRBV12-2 and TRBJ2-7; the table gives TRBD1 as D, unverified against the DNA. TRBV12-2 is a pseudogene segment. The CDR3 runs to 17 residues. CDR3 sequence (DNA): TGTGCAAGTCGCTTAGCTCCGGACAGGCCCCTTAGCTACGAGCAGTACTTC. Translated, it gives CASRLAPDRPLSYEQYF.

This clone was counted between two and nine times. V and J are TRBV5-1 and TRBJ1-2, with D possibly TRBD1 on 5 matching bases. The ends were cut back, 4 bases at V and 8 bases at J, with 21 bases in the middle. Germline V CDR1 and CDR2: SGHRS, YFSETQ. The CDR3 contains 15 residues. CDR3 sequence: CASSTEAGTGVGYTF. In DNA form, the CDR3 reads TGCGCCAGCAGCACCGAAGCCGGTACAGGTGTAGGCTACACCTTC.

The chain is built from TRBV19 and TRBJ2-3, with D hard to call. Trimming pared 3 bases from V and 6 bases from J, leaving 7 bases between. The CDR3 is 12 amino acids. Looked up from germline, CDR1 is LNHDA and CDR2 is SQIVND (reference sequence). This chain's CDR3 is CASSMRSDTQYF. In nucleotides, the CDR3 is TGTGCCAGTAGTATGAGGTCCGATACGCAGTATTTT.

The rearrangement joins TRBV5-1 to TRBJ1-2, with 8 bases that match TRBD1. Unmatched junction bases numbered 8, after V lost 4 bases and J lost 3 bases. Germline assignment: CDR1 SGHRS and CDR2 YFSETQ. The CDR3 loop spans 15 amino acids. CDR3 DNA sequence: TGCGCCAGCAGCCCAACCCTGACAGGGGACTATGGCTACACCTTC. It translates to CASSPTLTGDYGYTF.

The chain recombines TRBV3-1 (or the pseudogene TRBV3-2) with TRBJ2-3; D possibly uses TRBD1 or TRBD2 (6 bases each). The length of the CDR3 is 15 residues. CDR1 is LGHDT and CDR2 is YNNKEL in the germline V gene (reference sequence). The V gene lost 0 bases and the J gene lost 4 bases, with 11 bases spanning the gap. CDR3 bases: TGTGCCAGCAGCCAAGATCAAGGGGGGTCAGATACGCAGTATTTT. Amino acids: CASSQDQGGSDTQYF.

A single count supports this clone. The chain uses TRBV9 and TRBJ2-6; no clear D. V was cut by 2 bases and J by 0 bases, with 6 bases left in between. CDR1 SGDLS and CDR2 YYNGEE come from the germline V gene. CDR3 length: 15 amino acids. The CDR3 DNA reads as TGTGCCAGCAGCGTGGGTAACTCTGGGGCCAACGTCCTGACTTTC. It codes for CASSVGNSGANVLTF.

This clone was detected only a few times. The chain is built from TRBV28 and TRBJ1-5; D might be TRBD1 (6 bases). The CDR3 contains 14 residues. The ends were cut back, 6 bases at V and 1 base at J, with 10 bases in the middle. Germline V gene sequence: CDR1 MDHEN, CDR2 SYDVKM. As DNA, the CDR3 is TGTGCCAGCAGCCGGGGGGGCAGCAATCAGCCCCAGCATTTT. This codes for CASSRGGSNQPQHF.

There are a few counts of this clone. V gene TRBV6-6 combines with J gene TRBJ1-5, with D unresolved. The germline V gene has CDR1 MNHNY and CDR2 SVGAGI (reference sequence). The CDR3 sequence is 13 residues long. Trimming removed 5 bases from V and 3 bases from J, with 8 bases in between. The CDR3 is CASSTGNNQPQHF. The CDR3, as DNA: TGTGCCAGCAGTACCGGGAACAATCAGCCCCAGCATTTT.

The chain couples TRBV11-3 to TRBJ2-1; D remains unclear. Germline V lookup: CDR1 SGHNT, CDR2 YENEEA. The CDR3 totals 15 residues. Trimming left V 5 bases short and J 3 bases short, with 14 bases between. The CDR3: CASSQTPRGYNEQFF. The CDR3 region has the DNA TGTGCCAGCAGCCAGACTCCCCGTGGCTACAATGAGCAGTTCTTC.

The chain carries TRBV2 and TRBJ1-1; no firm D call. V lost 1 base and J 1 base, leaving 7 bases between the germline ends. The V gene's germline CDR1 is SNHLY and CDR2 FYNNEI. The CDR3 totals 14 residues. In nucleotides, the CDR3 is TGTGCCAGCAGTGAAGAGCGGCGGAACACTGAAGCTTTCTTT. Translating gives CASSEERRNTEAFF. The full variable domain, its missing parts supplied by reference TRBV2 and TRBJ1-1, is EPEVTQTPSHQVTQMGQEVILRCVPISNHLYFYWYRQILGQKVEFLVSFYNNEISEKSEIFDDQFSVERPDGSNFTLKIRSTKLEDSAMYFCASSEERRNTEAFFGQGTRLTVV.

This chain links TRBV19 with TRBJ1-1; TRBD1 is a possible D gene (5 bases). Per germline, CDR1 LNHDA and CDR2 SQIVND (reference sequence). V lost 3 bases and J lost 5, with 10 bases in between. The CDR3 contains 13 residues. The CDR3 DNA reads TGTGCCAGTAGTATCTCCAGGGATACTGAAGCTTTCTTT. Amino acids: CASSISRDTEAFF.

The chain employs TRBV7-9 and TRBJ2-7, with 10 bases identical to TRBD1. CDR3 length equals 20 residues. Trimming cost V 5 bases and J 0 bases; bases outside gene matches: 19. Per the germline V gene, CDR1 is SEHNR and CDR2 is FQNEAQ (reference sequence). CDR3 amino acids: CASSTSPGQGTRYPSYEQYF. CDR3 bases: TGTGCCAGCAGCACCAGTCCGGGACAGGGGACGCGATACCCCTCCTACGAGCAGTACTTC.

This sequence joins TRBV19 and TRBJ2-2; 8 nucleotides match TRBD1. After removal of 6 bases from V and 5 bases from J, the junction contained 11 bases not matched to a gene. CDR1 LNHDA and CDR2 SQIVND come from the germline V gene (reference sequence). The CDR3 spans 16 residues. CDR3 DNA sequence: TGTGCCAGTAGCCGAATCGGGACAGGCCTGACCGGGGAGCTGTTTTTT. This codes for CASSRIGTGLTGELFF. The variable domain in full, completed from reference TRBV19 and TRBJ2-2, reads DGGITQSPKYLFRKEGQNVTLSCEQNLNHDAMYWYRQDPGQGLRLIYYSQIVNDFQKGDIAEGYSVSREKKESFPLTVTSAQKNPTAFYLCASSRIGTGLTGELFFGEGSRLTVL.

V is TRBV25-1 and J is TRBJ2-5, with D tentatively TRBD2 (6 bases). The CDR3 has 11 residues. V shed 7 bases and J shed 8 bases, with 11 bases lying between them. CDR1 is MGHDK, CDR2 SYGVNS, per germline. The CDR3: CASMRGFTQYF. CDR3 sequence (DNA): TGTGCCAGCATGCGGGGATTCACCCAGTACTTC.

The chain links TRBV2 to TRBJ1-5; no clear D. The germline gives CDR1 SNHLY, CDR2 FYNNEI. V was clipped by 7 bases and J by 0 bases, with 13 bases between them. This CDR3 spans 15 amino acids. Here the CDR3 DNA reads TGTGCCAGCAAGGAGGGATTCGTTAGCAATCAGCCCCAGCATTTT. Amino acid sequence: CASKEGFVSNQPQHF.

The CDR3 DNA sequence: TGTGCCAGCAGCTTGGCCGCCCTAGGACCTATGGGAGAGACCCAGTACTTC. This codes for CASSLAALGPMGETQYF. The chain employs TRBV5-4 and TRBJ2-5; D is uncertain. Trimming pared 0 bases from V and 4 bases from J, leaving 19 bases between. The CDR3 loop spans 17 amino acids. Germline values: CDR1 SGHNT, CDR2 YYREEE (reference sequence).

The chain employs TRBV5-4 and TRBJ1-4; unclear D gene. The germline V and J ends were trimmed by 4 bases and 12 bases, with 19 bases remaining between them. The length of the CDR3 is 14 residues. Germline V gene lookup returns CDR1 SGHNT and CDR2 YYREEE (reference sequence). CDR3 sequence (DNA): TGTGCCAGCAGCCCCCGCGGAGGGCGGAGGGAACTGTTTTTT. Its protein product is CASSPRGGRRELFF. Drawing the rest from reference TRBV5-4 and TRBJ1-4, the complete variable domain is ETGVTQSPTHLIKTRGQQVTLRCSSQSGHNTVSWYQQALGQGPQFIFQYYREEENGRGNFPPRFSGLQFPNYSSELNVNALELDDSALYLCASSPRGGRRELFFGSGTQLSVL.

The chain is built from TRBV12-3 or TRBV12-4 and TRBJ1-1; D unclear. This CDR3 is built from 12 residues. The V end lost 6 bases, the J end lost 4 bases, and 9 bases lay between the germline ends. CDR3 sequence reads: CASSLGSTEAFF. In nucleotides, the CDR3 is TGTGCCAGCAGCCTAGGGAGCACTGAAGCTTTCTTT.

The chain is built from TRBV28 and TRBJ1-3; D remains ambiguous. In germline, CDR1 is MDHEN, CDR2 SYDVKM. Trimming removed 3 bases at V and 3 bases at J, with 12 bases between. This CDR3 has 15 amino acids. CDR3 coding DNA: TGTGCCAGCAGTTTGGGGAGCATCGGTGGAAACACCATATATTTT. This translates into CASSLGSIGGNTIYF.